This record looks at one T cell receptor (beta chain) sequence and its context. The data originate from a study of blood T cell repertoires in COVID-19. Whole-study context: Samples taken during acute and convalescent COVID-19 were collected in the United States, Italy and Spain. PBMCs, B-cell-depleted T cells, or T cells were the source of the cDNA or gDNA that made up the material.

The authors' processing: Reference gene primers were amplified, and this amplification served to estimate nucleated cell counts. The repertoire was sequenced with immunoSEQ multiplex PCR; TCRdb's copy has only in-frame clones and lacks some. V and J calls plus clone size are reproduced from that table; the DNA served to infer D and trimming. The sample has under 35,000 clones; roughly 80% are singletons. Sequencing was carried out using peripheral blood. The TCR was taken from a man aged 80 or over with acute or convalescent COVID-19.

CDR3 nucleotides: TGCGCCAGCAGCCAAGGACTAGCGGGGGGAGATACGCAGTATTTT. Translated: CASSQGLAGGDTQYF. The V and J genes are TRBV4-1 and TRBJ2-3; 13 bases map to TRBD2. J lost 5 bases, V lost 1 base, and 0 bases had no gene match. CDR1 MGHRA and CDR2 YSYEKL come from the germline V gene. The CDR3 runs 15 residues.